Listed below are T cell receptor beta chains from one sample, sequenced in a study of CXCR3-negative and CXCR3-positive naive CD8 T cells. TCRdb re-called the 5' RACE reads and catalogs CDR3 proteins one per entry, DNA excluded. The sample has over 7,000 distinct CDR3 sequences. Sequencing was carried out using naive CXCR3- CD8+ T cells from blood. The receptor source for this set is a human donor in good health. Some clones in this sample may be carry-over from other donors' samples. Each CDR3 is given with its conserved first and last residue. Clone size appears in some rows only: once, few, many, or a class for an expanded clone.

>TRBJ1-5|TRBV27|NA
CASSAGENSNQPQHF
>TRBJ2-7|TRBV27|medium-sized
CASSLGTATYEQYF
>TRBJ1-2|TRBV29-1|NA
CSVVGGTYGYTF
>TRBJ2-1|TRBV7-8|medium-sized
CASSLEVLAGTDEQFF
>TRBJ1-1|TRBV5-6|NA
CASSFAVAGNTEAFF
>TRBJ2-1|TRBV6-2/TRBV6-3|NA
CASSLTGVYYNEQFF
>TRBJ1-5|TRBV7-2|medium-sized
CASSLGRYSNQPQHF
>TRBJ2-3|TRBV29-1|medium-sized
CSVEDRDRNTDTQYF
>TRBJ1-1|TRBV2|medium-sized
CASSAAGAYTEAFF
>TRBJ2-1|TRBV6-5|NA
CASRLGNEQFF
>TRBJ1-4|TRBV5-5|NA
CASRGSSGSEKLFF